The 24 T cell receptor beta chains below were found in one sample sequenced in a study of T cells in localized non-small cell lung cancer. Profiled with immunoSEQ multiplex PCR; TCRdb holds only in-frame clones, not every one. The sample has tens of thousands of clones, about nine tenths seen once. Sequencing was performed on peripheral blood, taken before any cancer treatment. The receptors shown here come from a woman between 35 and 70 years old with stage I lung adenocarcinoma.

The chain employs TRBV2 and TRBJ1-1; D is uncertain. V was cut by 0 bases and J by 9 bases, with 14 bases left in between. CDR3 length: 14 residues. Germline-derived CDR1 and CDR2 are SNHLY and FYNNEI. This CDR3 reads CASSEATGLLKAFF. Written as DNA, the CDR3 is TGTGCCAGCAGTGAAGCGACGGGTCTACTCAAAGCTTTCTTT.

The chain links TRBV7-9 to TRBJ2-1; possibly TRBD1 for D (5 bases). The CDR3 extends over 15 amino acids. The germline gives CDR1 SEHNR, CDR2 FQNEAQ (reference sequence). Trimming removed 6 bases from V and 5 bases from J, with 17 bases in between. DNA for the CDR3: TGTGCCAGCAGTCCAAGACAGACGGAAGACAATGAGCAGTTCTTC. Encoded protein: CASSPRQTEDNEQFF.

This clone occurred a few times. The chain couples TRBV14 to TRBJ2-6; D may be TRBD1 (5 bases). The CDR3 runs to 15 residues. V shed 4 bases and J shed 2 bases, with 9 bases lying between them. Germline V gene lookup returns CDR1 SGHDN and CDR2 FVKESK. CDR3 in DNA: TGTGCCAGCAGCCCCGCAGGGACTGGGGCCAACGTCCTGACTTTC. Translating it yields CASSPAGTGANVLTF.

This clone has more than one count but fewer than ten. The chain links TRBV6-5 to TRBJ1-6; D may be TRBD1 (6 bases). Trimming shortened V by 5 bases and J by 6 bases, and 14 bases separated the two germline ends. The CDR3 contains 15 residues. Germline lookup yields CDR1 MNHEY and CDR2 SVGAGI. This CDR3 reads CASSRRQDGNSPLHF. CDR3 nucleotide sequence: TGTGCCAGCAGTAGACGACAGGATGGTAATTCACCCCTCCACTTT.

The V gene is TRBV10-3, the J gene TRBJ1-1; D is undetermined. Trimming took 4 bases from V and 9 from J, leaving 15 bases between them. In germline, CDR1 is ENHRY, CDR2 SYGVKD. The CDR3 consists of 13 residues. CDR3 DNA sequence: TGTGCCATCAGTGTATCCCTTGGGGTGAAAGCTTTCTTT. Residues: CAISVSLGVKAFF.

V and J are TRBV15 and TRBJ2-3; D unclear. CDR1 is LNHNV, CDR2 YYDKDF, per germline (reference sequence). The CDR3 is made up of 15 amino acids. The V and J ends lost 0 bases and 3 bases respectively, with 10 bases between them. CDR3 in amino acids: CATSRDLLNTDTQYF. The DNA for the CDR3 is TGTGCCACCAGCAGAGATCTCTTAAATACAGATACGCAGTATTTT. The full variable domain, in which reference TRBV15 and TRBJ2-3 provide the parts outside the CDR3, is DAMVIQNPRYQVTQFGKPVTLSCSQTLNHNVMYWYQQKSSQAPKLLFHYYDKDFNNEADTPDNFQSRRPNTSFCFLDIRSPGLGDTAMYLCATSRDLLNTDTQYFGPGTRLTVL.

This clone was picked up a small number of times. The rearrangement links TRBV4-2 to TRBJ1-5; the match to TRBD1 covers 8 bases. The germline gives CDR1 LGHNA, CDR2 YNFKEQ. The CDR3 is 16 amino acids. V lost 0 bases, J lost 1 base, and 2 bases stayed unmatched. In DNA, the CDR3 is TGTGCCAGCAGCCAAGATACAGGGGGGAGCAATCAGCCCCAGCATTTT. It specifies CASSQDTGGSNQPQHF.

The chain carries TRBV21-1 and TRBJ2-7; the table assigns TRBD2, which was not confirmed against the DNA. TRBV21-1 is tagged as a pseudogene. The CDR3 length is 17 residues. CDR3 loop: CASSNGLAGGSSYEQYF. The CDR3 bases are TGTGCCAGCAGCAACGGGCTGGCGGGGGGGAGCTCCTACGAGCAGTACTTC.

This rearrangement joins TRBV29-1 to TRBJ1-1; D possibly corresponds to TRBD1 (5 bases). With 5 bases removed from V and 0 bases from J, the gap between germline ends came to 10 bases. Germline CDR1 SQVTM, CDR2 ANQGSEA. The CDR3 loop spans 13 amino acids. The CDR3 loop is CSVLGTVNTEAFF. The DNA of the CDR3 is TGCAGCGTTCTTGGGACGGTGAACACTGAAGCTTTCTTT.

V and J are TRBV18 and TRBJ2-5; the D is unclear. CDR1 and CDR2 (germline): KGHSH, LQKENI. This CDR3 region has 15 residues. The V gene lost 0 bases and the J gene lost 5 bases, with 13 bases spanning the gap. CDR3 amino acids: CASSPPGSPRETQYF. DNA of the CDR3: TGTGCCAGCTCACCACCGGGCAGCCCTCGGGAGACCCAGTACTTC.

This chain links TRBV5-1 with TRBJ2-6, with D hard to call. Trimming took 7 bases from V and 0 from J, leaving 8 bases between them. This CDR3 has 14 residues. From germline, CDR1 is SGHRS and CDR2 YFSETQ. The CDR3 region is CASGRFSGANVLTF. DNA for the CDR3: TGCGCCAGCGGAAGATTCTCTGGGGCCAACGTCCTGACTTTC.

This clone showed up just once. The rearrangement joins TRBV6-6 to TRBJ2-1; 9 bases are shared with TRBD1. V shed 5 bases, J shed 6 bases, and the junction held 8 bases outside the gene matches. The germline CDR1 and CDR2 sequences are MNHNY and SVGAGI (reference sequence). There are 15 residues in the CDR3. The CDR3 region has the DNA TGTGCCAGCAGTGCTAGAGGGACAGGGTCCAATGAGCAGTTCTTC. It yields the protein CASSARGTGSNEQFF.

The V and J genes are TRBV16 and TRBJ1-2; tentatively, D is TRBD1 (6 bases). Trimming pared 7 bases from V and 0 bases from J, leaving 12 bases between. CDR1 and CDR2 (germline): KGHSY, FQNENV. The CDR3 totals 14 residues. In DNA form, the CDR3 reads TGTGCCAGCACCACAGGGCCTACTAACTATGGCTACACCTTC. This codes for CASTTGPTNYGYTF.

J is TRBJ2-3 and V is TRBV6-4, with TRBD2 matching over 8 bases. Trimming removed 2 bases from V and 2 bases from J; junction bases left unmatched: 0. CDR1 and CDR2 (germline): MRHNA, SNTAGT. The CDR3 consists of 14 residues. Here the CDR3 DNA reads TGTGCCAGCAGTGACGGACTAGCCACAGATACGCAGTATTTT. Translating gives CASSDGLATDTQYF.

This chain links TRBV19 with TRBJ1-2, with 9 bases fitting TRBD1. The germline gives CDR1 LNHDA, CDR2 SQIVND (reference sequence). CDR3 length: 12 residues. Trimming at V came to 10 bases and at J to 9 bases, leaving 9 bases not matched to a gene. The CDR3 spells CATQQGASRYTF. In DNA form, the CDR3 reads TGTGCCACCCAACAGGGGGCGTCTCGCTACACCTTC.

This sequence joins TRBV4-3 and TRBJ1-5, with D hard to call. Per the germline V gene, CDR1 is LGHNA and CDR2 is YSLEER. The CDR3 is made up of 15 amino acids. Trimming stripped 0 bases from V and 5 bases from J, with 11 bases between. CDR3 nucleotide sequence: TGCGCCAGCAGCCAAGAGTTGGAGTACGATCAGCCCCAGCATTTT. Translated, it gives CASSQELEYDQPQHF.

This CDR3 is CASRGQQNTEAFF. DNA for the CDR3: TGTGCCAGCCGGGGACAGCAAAACACTGAAGCTTTCTTT. The chain recombines TRBV2 with TRBJ1-1; 7 nucleotides match TRBD1. The CDR3 has 13 residues. The V segment lost 8 bases and the J segment 2 bases; nucleotides outside the gene matches: 5. CDR1 is SNHLY, CDR2 FYNNEI, per germline.

DNA of the CDR3: TGTGCCAGCAGCTTAGTTGGCCTGGCTGGAGATACGCAGTATTTT. Its translation is CASSLVGLAGDTQYF. The genes are TRBV7-2 and TRBJ2-3; D remains ambiguous. The V gene's germline CDR1 is SGHTA and CDR2 FQGNSA. V was pared by 1 base and J by 5 bases, with 13 bases between. This CDR3 comprises 15 residues.

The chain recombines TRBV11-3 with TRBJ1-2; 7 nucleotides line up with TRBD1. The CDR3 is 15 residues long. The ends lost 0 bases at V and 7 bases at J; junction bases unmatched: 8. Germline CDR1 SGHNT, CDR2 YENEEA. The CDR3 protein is CASSLEVLDRTGYTF. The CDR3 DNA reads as TGTGCCAGCAGCTTAGAAGTATTGGACAGGACTGGCTACACCTTC.

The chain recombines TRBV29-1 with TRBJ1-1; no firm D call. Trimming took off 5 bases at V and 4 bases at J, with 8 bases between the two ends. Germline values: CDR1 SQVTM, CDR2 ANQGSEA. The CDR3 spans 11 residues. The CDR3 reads CSVSRGTEAFF. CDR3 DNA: TGCAGCGTTTCCAGAGGCACTGAAGCTTTCTTT.

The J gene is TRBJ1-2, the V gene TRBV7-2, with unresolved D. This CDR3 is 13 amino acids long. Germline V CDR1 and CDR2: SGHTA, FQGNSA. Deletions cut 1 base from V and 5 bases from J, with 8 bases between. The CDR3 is CASSLESLYGYTF. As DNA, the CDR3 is TGTGCCAGCAGCTTAGAGTCCCTTTATGGCTACACCTTC. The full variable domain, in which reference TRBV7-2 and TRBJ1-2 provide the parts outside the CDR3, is GAGVSQSPSNKVTEKGKDVELRCDPISGHTALYWYRQSLGQGLEFLIYFQGNSAPDKSGLPSDRFSAERTGGSVSTLTIQRTQQEDSAVYLCASSLESLYGYTFGSGTRLTVV.

The CDR3: CASSTNADTQYF. The DNA of the CDR3 is TGTGCCAGCTCAACGAATGCAGATACGCAGTATTTT. This chain links TRBV18 with TRBJ2-3, with D unclear. V was clipped by 5 bases and J by 4 bases, with 7 bases between them. CDR1 is KGHSH and CDR2 is LQKENI in the germline V gene. This CDR3 is 12 amino acids long.

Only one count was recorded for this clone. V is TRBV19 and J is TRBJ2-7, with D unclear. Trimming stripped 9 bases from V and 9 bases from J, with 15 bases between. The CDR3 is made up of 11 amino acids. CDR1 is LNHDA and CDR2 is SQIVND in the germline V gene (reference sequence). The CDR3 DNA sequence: TGTGCCAGCACGGGCGACACAGTGCAGTACTTC. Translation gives CASTGDTVQYF.

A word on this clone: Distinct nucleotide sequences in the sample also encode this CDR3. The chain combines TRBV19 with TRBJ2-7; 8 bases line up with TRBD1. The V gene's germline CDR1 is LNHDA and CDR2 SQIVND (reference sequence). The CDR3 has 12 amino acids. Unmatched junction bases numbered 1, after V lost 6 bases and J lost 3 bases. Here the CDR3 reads CASSDRGYEQYF. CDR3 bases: TGTGCCAGTAGCGACAGGGGCTACGAGCAGTACTTC.